This TCR beta chain is drawn from a study of T cell responses to AZD1222 COVID-19 vaccine. Study results and caveats: Spike-specific TCR breadth and depth went up after people got two AZD1222 doses. In all cases, repertoires were sampled only after the peak T cell response. Baseline seropositivity characterized only a handful of AZD1222 recipients.

Comments on this clone: Its antigen is undetermined.

Clones were sequenced by immunoSEQ multiplex PCR, and TCRdb holds only the in-frame ones, with some missing. The sample holds around 88,000 clones, 70% to 90% seen once. CDR1 and CDR2 from the germline V gene are LNHDA and SQIVND (reference sequence). V lost 8 bases and J lost 3, with 16 bases in between. The CDR3 length is 15 residues. The V call is TRBV19, the J call TRBJ2-2; D is unresolved. The sequence came from an adult in good health. The starting material was peripheral blood, obtained on day 0 of AZD1222 vaccination. CDR3 amino acids: CASHFSEIDTGELFF. CDR3 nucleotides: TGTGCCAGTCATTTTTCGGAGATCGACACCGGGGAGCTGTTTTTT.